This T cell receptor (beta chain) was documented in a study of T cell responses to AZD1222 COVID-19 vaccine. Turning to the study itself: Pooling was applied to second doses at about 4 or about 12 weeks. Overall study results and limits: Unmutated variant regions are reportedly the target of nearly half of TCRs that are spike-specific. Just a handful of people given AZD1222 tested seropositive at baseline. Spike-specific TCR breadth and depth both grew after two AZD1222 doses.

As to this clone: Its specificity is not known.

Clones were read by immunoSEQ multiplex PCR, and TCRdb kept only the in-frame ones, dropping some. The profile shows around 110,000 clones, 85% to 95% of them singletons. Germline CDR1 reads SQVTM; CDR2 reads ANQGSEA. Trimming shortened V by 4 bases and J by 5 bases, and 8 bases separated the two germline ends. This CDR3 has 12 amino acids. The starting material was peripheral blood, obtained on day 0 of AZD1222 vaccination. The clonotype comes from an adult in good health. The chain uses TRBV29-1 and TRBJ2-2; D call uncertain. Here the CDR3 DNA reads TGCAGCGTTGGGTTACTGACCGGGGAGCTGTTTTTT. Encoded protein: CSVGLLTGELFF.